The 7 T cell receptor beta chains below all came from one sample that was sequenced in a study of post-analysis software for immune sequencing data. TCR beta cDNA libraries had unique molecular identifiers. TCRdb re-derived calls from the PCR reads in MiXCR, one entry per CDR3 protein. The repertoire consists of about 760,000 distinct CDR3 sequences, with approximately 30% occurring once and the leading ten covering roughly 0.57%. Study-wide results and limits: Controls had lower frequencies than patients of about 5 TRBV segments, which included TRBV5-6, TRBV5-1 and TRBV20-1.

These receptors have no identified antigens. Material for sequencing was blood. The origin of the receptors is a girl between 10 and 17 years old with multiple sclerosis.

This clonotype has a handful of counts. The chain joins TRBV5-1 to TRBJ2-3; 10 bases fit TRBD2. CDR3 length: 20 residues. Germline loops: CDR1 SGHRS, CDR2 YFSETQ. The V segment lost 0 bases and the J segment 2 bases; nucleotides outside the gene matches: 15. CDR3 nucleotide sequence: TGCGCCAGCAGCTTGGTCCGAGTTAGCGGGAGGACGGCCCCCACAGATACGCAGTATTTT. This codes for CASSLVRVSGRTAPTDTQYF.

This clonotype was recorded at least ten times. The rearrangement links TRBV9 to TRBJ2-4; possible D gene TRBD1, 6 bases. Germline CDR1 and CDR2: SGDLS and YYNGEE. Deletions cut 0 bases from V and 6 bases from J, with 16 bases between. CDR3 length equals 16 residues. CDR3 region: CASSVESGQPINIQYF. The DNA of the CDR3 is TGTGCCAGCAGCGTAGAATCCGGACAGCCAATAAACATTCAGTACTTC.

The chain uses TRBV13 and TRBJ2-1; 8 positions agree with TRBD1. The CDR3 consists of 16 residues. Trimming removed 4 bases from V and 3 bases from J; junction bases left unmatched: 8. Germline-derived CDR1 and CDR2 are PRHDT and FYEKMQ (reference sequence). The CDR3 sequence: CASSSLQGAGYNEQFF. CDR3 bases: TGTGCCAGCAGCTCTCTTCAGGGGGCTGGCTACAATGAGCAGTTCTTC.

This clonotype turned up a few times. The chain uses TRBV3-1 and TRBJ2-1; maybe TRBD2 (5 bases). Per the germline V gene, CDR1 is LGHDT and CDR2 is YNNKEL (reference sequence). Trimming took off 3 bases at V and 9 bases at J, with 21 bases between the two ends. The CDR3 is made up of 16 amino acids. CDR3 in DNA: TGTGCCAGCAGCCACACGACCACGGGGAGCGCAGGTGAGCAGTTCTTC. It codes for CASSHTTTGSAGEQFF.

V gene TRBV10-3 combines with J gene TRBJ2-3, with a tentative D call TRBD1 (6 bases). Trimming pared 4 bases from V and 0 bases from J, leaving 11 bases between. CDR1 and CDR2 from the germline V gene are ENHRY and SYGVKD. CDR3 length: 15 residues. The DNA of the CDR3 is TGTGCCATCAGTGCCGGGACACCGAGCACAGATACGCAGTATTTT. The encoded protein is CAISAGTPSTDTQYF.

The chain has TRBV7-2 and TRBJ1-1, with a tentative D call TRBD1 (5 bases). This CDR3 comprises 14 residues. V lost 1 base and J lost 4, with 10 bases in between. Per germline, CDR1 SGHTA and CDR2 FQGNSA. This chain's CDR3 is CASSLGLGTTEAFF. The CDR3 coding sequence is TGTGCCAGCAGCTTAGGCTTAGGGACCACTGAAGCTTTCTTT.

The sample holds a few counts of this clonotype. The CDR3 DNA sequence: TGCAGTGTCGAGACTAGCGGAAATGAGCAGTTCTTC. This codes for CSVETSGNEQFF. The rearrangement links TRBV20-1 to TRBJ2-1, with 9 bases aligning to TRBD2. The CDR3 extends over 12 amino acids. V gave up 7 bases and J gave up 7 bases; unmatched junction bases: 5. Looked up from germline, CDR1 is DFQATT and CDR2 is SNEGSKA (reference sequence).